This TCR beta chain was observed in a study of a mutant IDH1 vaccine in newly diagnosed glioma. Data came from immunoSEQ multiplex PCR; TCRdb stores just in-frame clones and leaves some out. The sample carries about 60,000 clones, under 85% recorded once. The time point here: week 11, during vaccination. The study gave 300 ug of mutant IDH1 20-mer peptide per vaccine dose, with topical imiquimod. The CDR3 has 13 amino acids. In germline, CDR1 is MDHEN, CDR2 SYDVKM. V dropped 5 bases and J dropped 6 bases, with 13 bases sitting between them. Concerning this clone itself: No antigen is known for it.

Study-wide results and caveats: Among all patients, vaccine-induced immune responses occurred in roughly 93%.

This TCR was recovered from a man aged 25-40 years with glioma. The specimen comprised PBMCs, sampled from a glioma patient whose treatment included an IDH1 peptide vaccine. The genes are TRBV28 and TRBJ1-1; weak D call: TRBD1 (5 bases). DNA for the CDR3: TGTGCCAGCAGTCCTGGACATGGGGCTGAAGCTTTCTTT. It yields the protein CASSPGHGAEAFF.